In its sample, the clone carrying this T cell receptor beta chain was seen once. This record comes from a study of PD-L1 blockade in urothelial cancer. Study as a whole: Blood analyses occurred 3 weeks (second dose) and 6 weeks post treatment start.

A spike-in of synthetic TCR analog templates was added to each PCR. The data were produced by immunoSEQ multiplex PCR, yet TCRdb's version contains in-frame clones alone and is incomplete. The sample yields 90,000 to 120,000 clones, around 93% seen once. Germline CDR1 reads SGHTS; CDR2 reads YDEGEE. The CDR3 length is 17 residues. V lost 0 bases and J lost 0; bases outside the gene matches: 8. Each patient's cancer was a locally advanced or metastatic urothelial carcinoma. This material consisted of PBMCs, taken around atezolizumab (anti-PD-L1) treatment. This TCR was sampled from a woman of 80 years or more with urothelial cancer. V and J are TRBV5-8 and TRBJ2-7; 8 bases agree with TRBD2. CDR3: CASSLVLRSGSSYEQYF. For the CDR3, the DNA is TGTGCCAGCAGCTTGGTACTTCGCAGCGGGAGCTCCTACGAGCAGTACTTC.